The next 29 T cell receptor beta chains were all read from a single sample in a study of T cells in Graves' hyperthyroidism and ophthalmopathy (dated by TCRdb to the late 2010s). The receptor library was made with multiplex PCR. The instrument given in TCRdb is Illumina HiSeq 2000. The TCR beta CDR3 regions were amplified from RNA transcripts. The TCR CDR3 was subjected to a first round of RT-PCR using the HTBI primer set and the Qiagen OneStep RT-PCR kit. TCRdb handled the public reads itself, with Q25 trimming in fastp and clone calling in MiXCR, and kept productive beta chains. Every entry covers one CDR3 protein and lists the most common genes and DNA from its rows. The sample table lists just over 550,000 distinct CDR3 sequences, 46% of them with a count of one. The ten most abundant clones make up about 7.9% of the sample. What was sequenced was peripheral blood or thyroid tissue (not recorded which). The origin of the receptors is a woman between 18 and 29 years old with Graves' hyperthyroidism. Donor details come from another sample of the same person, matched by shared clones.

Remarks on this clonotype: A read error is possible here, since a much larger clone lies one base away. J is TRBJ1-1 and V is TRBV10-2; 9 nucleotides align to TRBD1. Germline assignment: CDR1 WSHSY and CDR2 SAAADI. CDR3 size: 14 residues. CDR3 loop: CANSETGGNTEAFF. CDR3 in DNA: TGCGCCAACAGTGAAACAGGGGGCAACACTGAAGCTTTCTTT.

This sequence joins TRBV7-2 and TRBJ2-5, with 8 positions matching TRBD2. V trimming: 5 bases; J trimming: 5 bases; junction bases outside the gene matches: 10. Germline CDR1 reads SGHTA; CDR2 reads FQGNSA. The CDR3 spans 15 residues. The CDR3 is CASSTLGGRQETQYF. For the CDR3, the DNA is TGTGCCAGCAGCACCCTAGGCGGGAGGCAGGAGACCCAGTACTTC.

The CDR3 DNA reads TGTGCCAGCACGACCCCGGTGGAGACTAACTATGGCTACACCTTC. This codes for CASTTPVETNYGYTF. The chain recombines TRBV7-2 with TRBJ1-2; unclear D gene. Germline CDR1 SGHTA, CDR2 FQGNSA. CDR3 size: 15 residues. V shed 7 bases and J shed 0 bases, with 15 bases lying between them.

The V gene is TRBV10-3, the J gene TRBJ1-5; perhaps TRBD1 as D (6 bases). The CDR3 is 17 residues long. The germline CDR1 and CDR2 sequences are ENHRY and SYGVKD. V lost 0 bases and J lost 5, with 17 bases in between. CDR3 sequence (DNA): TGTGCCATCAGTGAGTCGGGATCCGGGGGCGGGGATCAGCCCCAGCATTTT. Its protein is CAISESGSGGGDQPQHF.

This clonotype was picked up a small number of times. The rearrangement uses TRBV20-1 and TRBJ2-7, with 11 bases fitting TRBD1. This CDR3 is 15 amino acids long. V gave up 1 base and J gave up 5 bases; unmatched junction bases: 7. CDR1 and CDR2 from the germline V gene are DFQATT and SNEGSKA (reference sequence). The CDR3 DNA reads as TGCAGTGCTAGAGGTCGGACAGGGGGCTTCAACGAGCAGTACTTC. Residues: CSARGRTGGFNEQYF.

This sequence joins TRBV12-5 and TRBJ2-5; D not certain. The CDR3 contains 13 residues. V was shortened by 3 bases and J by 5 bases, with 10 bases between the two germline ends. Germline CDR1 reads LGHNT; CDR2 reads FRNRAP. The CDR3 sequence: CASGFAFGETQYF. For the CDR3, the DNA is TGTGCTAGTGGTTTCGCCTTCGGTGAGACCCAGTACTTC.

In the case of this clonotype: A much larger clone lies a single base off, so this may be a read error. This chain links TRBV24-1 with TRBJ2-5; TRBD2 matches 8 bases. Germline-derived CDR1 and CDR2 are KGHDR and SFDVKD. The CDR3 length is 15 residues. Losses at the gene ends were 2 bases for V and 6 bases for J; bases not matched to a gene: 7. Written as DNA, the CDR3 is TGTGCCACCAGTGATTCAGCGGGAGCCTTTAAGACCCAGTACTTC. Translated: CATSDSAGAFKTQYF.

This clonotype has more than one count but fewer than ten. V and J are TRBV7-9 and TRBJ1-2, with 8 nucleotides matching TRBD1. CDR1 and CDR2 from the germline V gene are SEHNR and FQNEAQ (reference sequence). Trimming took 1 base from V and 1 from J; bases not matched to a gene: 2. This CDR3 is 15 amino acids long. This CDR3 is CASSLDRGDNYGYTF. In nucleotides, the CDR3 is TGTGCCAGCAGCTTAGACAGGGGGGATAACTATGGCTACACCTTC.

The J gene is TRBJ2-7, the V gene TRBV29-1; D may be TRBD2 (6 bases). In germline, CDR1 is SQVTM, CDR2 ANQGSEA. The CDR3 is 15 amino acids. Trimming removed 6 bases at V and 7 bases at J, with 25 bases between. Here the CDR3 DNA reads TGCAGCGTAGGGGACCATAGCGGCATCTCGGGGGAGCAGTACTTC. Protein: CSVGDHSGISGEQYF.

This clonotype was counted many times. The V gene is TRBV7-9, the J gene TRBJ2-7; the D is unclear. The CDR3 runs to 12 residues. CDR1 is SEHNR, CDR2 FQNEAQ, per germline (reference sequence). Trimming stripped 5 bases from V and 7 bases from J, with 12 bases between. The CDR3 DNA reads TGTGCCAGCAGCCCCACCGTCGGAGAGCAGTACTTC. Translated: CASSPTVGEQYF.

Worth noting for this clonotype: This could be a read error, since a much larger clone is one nucleotide away. This sequence joins TRBV11-3 and TRBJ2-6; no clear D. CDR1 and CDR2 (germline): SGHNT, YENEEA. This CDR3 region has 14 residues. V dropped 4 bases and J dropped 3 bases, with 7 bases sitting between them. The CDR3 spells CASSCEVGANVLTF. CDR3 in DNA: TGTGCCAGCAGCTGCGAAGTTGGGGCCAACGTCCTGACTTTC.

This clonotype was seen only a few times. V usage is TRBV29-1 and J usage is TRBJ1-4; 11 bases line up with TRBD1. This CDR3 is built from 16 residues. From germline, CDR1 is SQVTM and CDR2 ANQGSEA. The CDR3 nucleotides read TGCAGTGCTAGAACGGGACAGGGGGAGACTAATGAAAAACTGTTTTTT. Translation: CSARTGQGETNEKLFF.

The chain couples TRBV25-1 to TRBJ2-7, with TRBD2 as a possible D gene (6 bases). V lost 6 bases to trimming and J lost 0 bases, with 12 bases between them. CDR3 size: 14 residues. Germline loops: CDR1 MGHDK, CDR2 SYGVNS. In nucleotides, the CDR3 is TGTGCCAGCAGCGAACGGGGGACCTCCTACGAGCAGTACTTC. The encoded protein is CASSERGTSYEQYF.

The J gene is TRBJ2-7, the V gene TRBV5-1, with D perhaps matching TRBD2 (5 bases). V lost 0 bases to trimming and J lost 0 bases, with 10 bases between them. CDR1 SGHRS and CDR2 YFSETQ come from the germline V gene. The CDR3 spans 15 residues. CDR3 coding DNA: TGCGCCAGCAGCTTGGGGACTGTCAGCTCCTACGAGCAGTACTTC. Translated, it gives CASSLGTVSSYEQYF.

This clonotype was found a few times. V gene TRBV10-1 combines with J gene TRBJ2-3, with 11 bases fitting TRBD2. V lost 6 bases to trimming and J lost 1 base; unmatched junction nucleotides: 3. The CDR3 length is 15 residues. CDR1 and CDR2 (germline): WNHNN, SYGVQD (reference sequence). The CDR3 DNA reads as TGCGCCAGCAGCGTAGCGGGAGGGCGCACAGATACGCAGTATTTT. Translated: CASSVAGGRTDTQYF.

The chain recombines TRBV10-3 with TRBJ1-5; 8 bases fit TRBD1. The CDR3 runs to 17 residues. From germline, CDR1 is ENHRY and CDR2 SYGVKD. Trimming at V came to 6 bases and at J to 0 bases, leaving 10 bases not matched to a gene. This CDR3 is CAISRQGPLASNQPQHF. CDR3 nucleotides: TGTGCCATCAGCCGACAGGGGCCCTTGGCTAGCAATCAGCCCCAGCATTTT.

This clonotype appeared many times. The chain couples TRBV7-9 to TRBJ1-6; TRBD1 matches at 7 bases. The V gene end was trimmed by 2 bases and the J gene end by 9 bases; junction bases not matched to a gene: 1. The V gene's germline CDR1 is SEHNR and CDR2 FQNEAQ (reference sequence). This CDR3 has 13 residues. The CDR3 protein is CASSLYRGSPLHF. CDR3 in DNA: TGTGCCAGCAGCTTATACAGGGGTTCACCCCTCCACTTT.

The rearrangement joins TRBV6-6 to TRBJ1-3; no firm D call. Germline V gene data show CDR1 as MNHNY and CDR2 as SVGAGI (reference sequence). The CDR3 totals 14 residues. V was cut by 8 bases and J by 0 bases, with 11 bases left in between. CDR3 amino acids: CASADPNSGNTIYF. The CDR3 DNA follows: TGTGCCAGCGCGGACCCCAACTCTGGAAACACCATATATTTT.

Many counts were recorded for this clonotype. The V call is TRBV6-5, the J call TRBJ1-1; 11 nucleotides line up with TRBD1. Trimming cost V 2 bases and J 1 base; bases outside gene matches: 6. The CDR3 is made up of 17 amino acids. Germline V gene data show CDR1 as MNHEY and CDR2 as SVGAGI. CDR3 sequence reads: CASSYRRTGGRNTEAFF. The CDR3 DNA reads as TGTGCCAGCAGTTACCGGCGGACAGGGGGCAGGAACACTGAAGCTTTCTTT.

The CDR3 DNA is TGCAGCGTTGAGCCTGAGACAGGGCAAGAGACCCAGTACTTC. It translates to CSVEPETGQETQYF. The rearrangement uses TRBV29-1 and TRBJ2-5; 7 positions agree with TRBD1. The germline V gene encodes CDR1 SQVTM and CDR2 ANQGSEA. CDR3 size: 14 residues. V dropped 3 bases and J dropped 2; count of bases not matched to a gene: 6. Combining the CDR3 with reference TRBV29-1 and TRBJ2-5 gives the whole variable domain SAVISQKPSRDICQRGTSLTIQCQVDSQVTMMFWYRQQPGQSLTLIATANQGSEATYESGFVIDKFPISRPNLTFSTLTVSNMSPEDSSIYLCSVEPETGQETQYFGPGTRLLVL.

In regard to this clonotype: One end of the junction fails to match germline, which may point to a read error. The rearrangement joins TRBV10-3 to TRBJ1-2, with a weak D call TRBD1 (6 bases). Germline lookup yields CDR1 ENHRY and CDR2 SYGVKD. This CDR3 is 16 amino acids long. In DNA, the CDR3 is TGTGCCATCAGTGGCTCAGTGGGGGGCCCCTCGGATGGCTGCACCTTC. Translating gives CAISGSVGGPSDGCTF.

This clonotype was seen a few times. This chain connects TRBV7-4 to TRBJ2-7; D possibly matches TRBD1 or TRBD2 (5 bases each). The DNA end is more similar to TRBJ2-1, so the J call may be wrong. Germline V gene data show CDR1 as SGHVT and CDR2 as SQSDAQ. This CDR3 has 13 residues. CDR3 DNA: TGTGCCAGCAGCTTAGCGGGACGCATCGGGCAGTTCTTC. Translating gives CASSLAGRIGQFF.

This clonotype was observed many times. The chain carries TRBV29-1 and TRBJ2-7, with D possibly matching TRBD2 (5 bases). CDR3 length: 14 amino acids. CDR1 is SQVTM and CDR2 is ANQGSEA in the germline V gene. V lost 4 bases and J lost 1, with 14 bases in between. In nucleotides, the CDR3 is TGCAGCGTTGCATGGGGAGATTCGTCCTACGAGCAGTACTTC. Its protein product is CSVAWGDSSYEQYF.

DNA for the CDR3: TGTGCCAGCAGCGGGCGGCGGGAGGGCAACTCCTACGAGCAGTACTTC. Encoded protein: CASSGRREGNSYEQYF. This chain joins TRBV11-2 and TRBJ2-7; 9 bases line up with TRBD2. The V segment lost 5 bases and the J segment 0 bases; nucleotides outside the gene matches: 8. This CDR3 has 16 amino acids. Germline V gene lookup returns CDR1 SGHAT and CDR2 FQNNGV.

This chain joins TRBV10-3 and TRBJ2-2; 9 positions agree with TRBD2. Germline V CDR1 and CDR2: ENHRY, SYGVKD. This CDR3 has 14 residues. V was pared by 3 bases and J by 8 bases, with 4 bases of the junction left unmatched. The CDR3 DNA follows: TGTGCCATCAGTGACTATAGCGGGAGAGGGGAGCTGTTTTTT. Encoded protein: CAISDYSGRGELFF.

This clonotype was observed a handful of times. The chain couples TRBV5-1 to TRBJ1-2; D perhaps matches TRBD1 (6 bases). V was trimmed by 0 bases and J by 8 bases, leaving 14 bases between them. This CDR3 spans 14 amino acids. Germline values: CDR1 SGHRS, CDR2 YFSETQ. In DNA form, the CDR3 reads TGCGCCAGCAGCTTGGCCATGCAGGGGAACGGCTACACCTTC. This gives the protein CASSLAMQGNGYTF.

The table lists this clonotype with many counts. The rearrangement uses TRBV20-1 and TRBJ1-2; D call uncertain. The CDR3 sequence is 13 residues long. V was shortened by 4 bases and J by 8 bases, with 17 bases between the two germline ends. CDR1 and CDR2 (germline): DFQATT, SNEGSKA (reference sequence). The CDR3 bases are TGCAGTGCTATCGAGGAGACGGGTCGGGGCTACACCTTC. This sequence encodes CSAIEETGRGYTF.

V gene TRBV24-1 combines with J gene TRBJ1-2; 9 nucleotides match TRBD1. CDR1 and CDR2 from the germline V gene are KGHDR and SFDVKD. J lost 7 bases, V lost 4 bases, and 6 bases had no gene match. The CDR3 consists of 14 residues. The CDR3 bases are TGTGCCACCAGTGACCCGGGACAGGGCGCTGGCTACACCTTC. Protein: CATSDPGQGAGYTF.

The V gene is TRBV6-1, the J gene TRBJ1-4; D may be TRBD1 (6 bases). The CDR3 sequence is 12 residues long. V was clipped by 5 bases and J by 7 bases, with 8 bases between them. Per germline, CDR1 MNHNS and CDR2 SASEGT. As DNA, the CDR3 is TGTGCCAGCAGTCAGGACAGTGAAAAACTGTTTTTT. Its translation: CASSQDSEKLFF.